The 30 T cell receptor beta chains below all came from one sample that was sequenced in a study of OX40 agonist ivuxolimab in advanced cancers. Generated by immunoSEQ multiplex PCR, the TCRdb table keeps only in-frame clones and is missing some. The sample shows 50,000 to 65,000 clones, 65% to 85% of them seen only once. The sample was CD4+ or CD8+ T cells sorted from blood, taken in a trial of the OX40 agonist ivuxolimab. The receptor source for this set is an adult with an advanced solid tumor such as melanoma, head and neck, liver or kidney cancer.

The chain joins TRBV27 to TRBJ2-1; D remains ambiguous. This CDR3 contains 12 residues. The germline V gene encodes CDR1 MNHEY and CDR2 SMNVEV (reference sequence). Trimming stripped 10 bases from V and 0 bases from J, with 7 bases between. CDR3 region: CAIRSSYNEQFF. The CDR3 nucleotides read TGTGCCATCAGGAGCTCCTACAATGAGCAGTTCTTC.

This chain joins TRBV7-2 and TRBJ2-5; D assignment may be TRBD1 or TRBD2 (5 bases each). This CDR3 is 14 amino acids long. The V end was cut by 1 base, the J end by 11 bases, with 17 bases between. Germline CDR1 and CDR2: SGHTA and FQGNSA. CDR3 sequence (DNA): TGTGCCAGCAGCTTAGACAGGCTGGGGGTAGAGCAGTACTTC. It codes for CASSLDRLGVEQYF.

This clone came up a few times. V usage is TRBV6-6 and J usage is TRBJ2-7, with 9 bases matching TRBD1. The CDR3 runs to 14 residues. J was trimmed by 3 bases and V by 6 bases; bases with no gene match: 6. Looked up from germline, CDR1 is MNHNY and CDR2 is SVGAGI (reference sequence). CDR3 nucleotide sequence: TGTGCCAGCAGGGGGAGGACAGGGGACTACGAGCAGTACTTC. It is translated as CASRGRTGDYEQYF.

The chain combines TRBV7-8 with TRBJ2-4; D gene uncertain. CDR1 and CDR2 from the germline V gene are SGHVS and FQNEAQ. Trimming stripped 6 bases from V and 4 bases from J, with 16 bases between. The CDR3 length is 15 residues. In nucleotides, the CDR3 is TGTGCCAGCAGTACCGGAGCCTACGAAAAAAACATTCAGTACTTC. This encodes CASSTGAYEKNIQYF.

This chain joins TRBV4-1 and TRBJ1-4; D is unclear. The CDR3 is 18 residues long. CDR1 and CDR2 from the germline V gene are MGHRA and YSYEKL. V was clipped by 4 bases and J by 0 bases, with 18 bases between them. CDR3 in amino acids: CASSLGGRLGSTNEKLFF. For the CDR3, the DNA is TGCGCCAGCAGCCTTGGAGGCAGGCTTGGTTCAACTAATGAAAAACTGTTTTTT.

Notes on this clone: At one end, the junction sequence differs from germline, possibly due to a read error. The chain has TRBV7-7 and TRBJ2-2, with 9 nucleotides matching TRBD2. The CDR3 contains 16 residues. Germline CDR1 SSHAT, CDR2 FNYEAQ (reference sequence). This CDR3 is CASSPNSGGGTGELFF. The CDR3 coding sequence is TGTGCTAGCAGCCCCAATAGCGGGGGAGGTACCGGGGAGCTGTTTTTT.

The chain is built from TRBV7-2 and TRBJ2-1; 7 bases are shared with TRBD1. The V and J ends lost 5 bases and 9 bases, in that order; junction bases with no gene match: 16. The germline CDR1 and CDR2 sequences are SGHTA and FQGNSA. This CDR3 is built from 16 residues. The CDR3 DNA follows: TGTGCCAGCAGCGCAGACAGGGACCTGGCTCGCGGTGAGCAGTTCTTC. It encodes CASSADRDLARGEQFF. Combining the CDR3 with reference TRBV7-2 and TRBJ2-1 gives the whole variable domain GAGVSQSPSNKVTEKGKDVELRCDPISGHTALYWYRQSLGQGLEFLIYFQGNSAPDKSGLPSDRFSAERTGGSVSTLTIQRTQQEDSAVYLCASSADRDLARGEQFFGPGTRLTVL.

The chain uses TRBV5-1 and TRBJ2-5; D unclear. There are 14 residues in the CDR3. Germline V CDR1 and CDR2: SGHRS, YFSETQ. Trimming removed 1 base at V and 1 base at J, with 8 bases between. CDR3 sequence: CASSLWATQETQYF. CDR3 bases: TGCGCCAGCAGCTTGTGGGCAACCCAAGAGACCCAGTACTTC.

This clone was detected only once. A read error may account for a junction end that differs from germline. J is TRBJ1-1 and V is TRBV7-3; D gene uncertain. This CDR3 spans 13 amino acids. Germline CDR1 is SGHTA and CDR2 is FQGTGA. CDR3 sequence (DNA): TGTGCCAGCAGCCACGGACTGAACGCTGAAGCTTTCTTT. This gives the protein CASSHGLNAEAFF.

This rearrangement joins TRBV30 to TRBJ1-1; D is undetermined. The V and J ends lost 4 bases and 0 bases respectively, with 9 bases between them. In germline, CDR1 is GTSNPN, CDR2 SVGIG (reference sequence). CDR3 length equals 13 residues. The CDR3 loop is CAWTPQVNTEAFF. CDR3 nucleotide sequence: TGTGCCTGGACCCCCCAAGTGAACACTGAAGCTTTCTTT.

This chain joins TRBV18 and TRBJ2-7; D may be TRBD1 (6 bases). The CDR3 has 15 amino acids. CDR1 and CDR2 (germline): KGHSH, LQKENI. V was shortened by 2 bases and J by 6 bases, with 17 bases between the two germline ends. In DNA, the CDR3 is TGTGCCAGCTCACCAGCTACAGGGCCTCTGAGCGAGCAGTACTTC. It yields the protein CASSPATGPLSEQYF.

V gene TRBV27 combines with J gene TRBJ1-6; a possible D gene is TRBD1 (5 bases). V was shortened by 2 bases and J by 0 bases, with 5 bases between the two germline ends. The CDR3 sequence is 15 residues long. CDR1 is MNHEY and CDR2 is SMNVEV in the germline V gene (reference sequence). The chain's CDR3 is CASSLGGSYNSPLHF. The CDR3 DNA sequence: TGTGCCAGCAGTTTAGGGGGCTCCTATAATTCACCCCTCCACTTT.

This chain uses TRBV5-6 with TRBJ1-2; 7 nucleotides align to TRBD1. This CDR3 contains 16 residues. V lost 3 bases to trimming and J lost 0 bases; unmatched junction nucleotides: 8. Germline lookup yields CDR1 SGHDT and CDR2 YYEEEE. CDR3 protein: CASSWTPGQTNYGYTF. The CDR3 coding sequence is TGTGCCAGCAGCTGGACCCCGGGACAGACTAACTATGGCTACACCTTC.

The sample holds one count of this clone. V gene TRBV18 combines with J gene TRBJ1-2; the match to TRBD1 covers 9 bases. CDR1 and CDR2 (germline): KGHSH, LQKENI. The V and J ends lost 2 bases and 3 bases, in that order; junction bases with no gene match: 7. The CDR3 contains 16 residues. In nucleotides, the CDR3 is TGTGCCAGCTCACCAACAATGACAGGGGGGGACTATGGCTACACCTTC. Amino acids: CASSPTMTGGDYGYTF.

The chain employs TRBV10-3 and TRBJ1-1; D is unclear. The CDR3 is 13 residues long. V was cut by 4 bases and J by 1 base, with 7 bases left in between. Germline values: CDR1 ENHRY, CDR2 SYGVKD. DNA of the CDR3: TGTGCCATCAGTGTGGGCGCGAACACTGAAGCTTTCTTT. Translated: CAISVGANTEAFF.

V is TRBV4-1 and J is TRBJ1-5; 11 positions match TRBD1. V was pared by 4 bases and J by 7 bases, with 9 bases of the junction left unmatched. The CDR3 is made up of 16 amino acids. Germline CDR1 and CDR2: MGHRA and YSYEKL. CDR3 loop: CASSPQDRGPGQPQHF. The CDR3 DNA reads as TGCGCCAGCAGCCCGCAGGACAGGGGGCCGGGGCAGCCCCAGCATTTT.

V and J are TRBV30 and TRBJ1-1, with D perhaps matching TRBD1 (5 bases). V gave up 3 bases and J gave up 4 bases, with 15 bases separating them. Germline assignment: CDR1 GTSNPN and CDR2 SVGIG (reference sequence). CDR3 size: 14 residues. The CDR3 DNA is TGTGCCTGGAGGGGGTCGAGGGGAGGCACTGAAGCTTTCTTT. Translation gives CAWRGSRGGTEAFF.

A few counts support this clone. This chain connects TRBV7-8 to TRBJ1-6, with D perhaps TRBD1 (6 bases). There are 15 residues in the CDR3. Germline CDR1 and CDR2: SGHVS and FQNEAQ. Trimming took off 4 bases at V and 9 bases at J, with 16 bases between the two ends. DNA of the CDR3: TGTGCCAGCAGCTCATACAGGGACCTTAGTTCACCCCTCCACTTT. Residues: CASSSYRDLSSPLHF. Drawing the rest from reference TRBV7-8 and TRBJ1-6, the complete variable domain is GAGVSQSPRYKVAKRGQDVALRCDPISGHVSLFWYQQALGQGPEFLTYFQNEAQLDKSGLPSDRFFAERPEGSVSTLKIQRTQQEDSAVYLCASSSYRDLSSPLHFGNGTRLTVT.

The chain carries TRBV6-5 and TRBJ1-4; D might be TRBD1 (5 bases). The V end lost 9 bases, the J end lost 8 bases, and 16 bases lay between the germline ends. The CDR3 extends over 13 amino acids. In germline, CDR1 is MNHEY, CDR2 SVGAGI. In DNA, the CDR3 is TGTGCCAGTCGGACGCAGGGCTTGGAAAAACTGTTTTTT. Translation gives CASRTQGLEKLFF.

The V and J genes are TRBV11-3 and TRBJ1-1; a possible D gene is TRBD1 (6 bases). The CDR3 has 13 amino acids. CDR1 is SGHNT and CDR2 is YENEEA in the germline V gene. Trimming removed 5 bases from V and 7 bases from J, with 14 bases in between. CDR3 sequence reads: CASSRGRGIEAFF. Written as DNA, the CDR3 is TGTGCCAGCAGCAGAGGGAGGGGGATTGAAGCTTTCTTT.

In its sample, this clone was seen once. This chain connects TRBV5-1 to TRBJ1-1, with a possible D match to TRBD1 (6 bases). V lost 4 bases and J 5 bases, leaving 18 bases between the germline ends. The CDR3 loop spans 15 amino acids. CDR1 is SGHRS, CDR2 YFSETQ, per germline. The CDR3 here is CASSGGLSWNTEAFF. For the CDR3, the DNA is TGCGCCAGCAGCGGGGGGCTGTCGTGGAATACTGAAGCTTTCTTT.

The gene calls are TRBV6-1 and TRBJ1-2; no definite D call. Trimming cost V 6 bases and J 9 bases, with 14 bases left between them. This CDR3 contains 12 residues. From germline, CDR1 is MNHNS and CDR2 SASEGT. CDR3 coding DNA: TGTGCCAGCAGCGATAACAAGTTCCGCTACACCTTC. Residues: CASSDNKFRYTF.

As regards this clone: The junction departs from the called germline gene at one end, perhaps through a read error. The J gene is TRBJ2-7, the V gene TRBV7-9, with 7 bases aligning to TRBD1. This CDR3 is built from 14 residues. The germline V gene encodes CDR1 SEHNR and CDR2 FQNEAQ (reference sequence). CDR3 in amino acids: CASSPRQGAYEQYF. CDR3 bases: TGTGCCAGCAGCCCACGACAGGGAGCCTATGAGCAGTACTTC. Full variable domain (rest looked up from reference TRBV7-9 and TRBJ2-7): DTGVSQNPRHKITKRGQNVTFRCDPISEHNRLYWYRQTLGQGPEFLTYFQNEAQLEKSRLLSDRFSAERPKGSFSTLEIQRTEQGDSAMYLCASSPRQGAYEQYFGPGTRLTVT.

The rearrangement uses TRBV5-4 and TRBJ2-3; 11 bases are a match to TRBD2. CDR1 and CDR2 (germline): SGHNT, YYREEE (reference sequence). The CDR3 totals 18 residues. The junction had 13 bases not matched to a gene; V was cut back by 0 bases and J by 7 bases. The CDR3 bases are TGTGCCAGCAGCTTGGGACTTCTTAGCGGGGGGGCGGGAAATACGCAGTATTTT. It yields the protein CASSLGLLSGGAGNTQYF.

The V and J genes are TRBV5-4 and TRBJ2-6, with 7 bases that match TRBD2. The CDR3 is 16 residues long. Germline V gene data show CDR1 as SGHNT and CDR2 as YYREEE (reference sequence). V lost 6 bases to trimming and J lost 0 bases; unmatched junction nucleotides: 6. CDR3 protein: CASIEGTTSGANVLTF. For the CDR3, the DNA is TGTGCCAGCATAGAGGGGACTACCTCTGGGGCCAACGTCCTGACTTTC.

The chain carries TRBV5-4 and TRBJ2-6, with D hard to call. This CDR3 comprises 13 residues. Trimming cost V 7 bases and J 1 base, with 6 bases left between them. CDR1 SGHNT and CDR2 YYREEE come from the germline V gene (reference sequence). The DNA for the CDR3 is TGTGCCAGCTACCCATCTGGGGCCAACGTCCTGACTTTC. As protein: CASYPSGANVLTF.

The V and J genes are TRBV4-2 and TRBJ2-7; 11 bases agree with TRBD2. CDR1 LGHNA and CDR2 YNFKEQ come from the germline V gene. The CDR3 totals 16 residues. Trimming removed 6 bases from V and 2 bases from J; junction bases left unmatched: 9. In DNA form, the CDR3 reads TGTGCCAGCAGAGCGGGTTCTAGCGGGGGGCCCTACGAGCAGTACTTC. Translation: CASRAGSSGGPYEQYF.

The chain couples TRBV4-1 to TRBJ1-5; no clear D gene. This CDR3 is 17 amino acids long. V was cut by 1 base and J by 2 bases, with 15 bases left in between. The germline V gene has CDR1 MGHRA and CDR2 YSYEKL. The CDR3 loop is CASSQGAASERNQPQHF. In DNA form, the CDR3 reads TGCGCCAGCAGCCAAGGAGCGGCTTCCGAACGCAATCAGCCCCAGCATTTT.

The chain is built from TRBV4-1 and TRBJ2-7; 8 nucleotides line up with TRBD1. The CDR3 covers 15 residues. The germline CDR1 and CDR2 sequences are MGHRA and YSYEKL. The V segment lost 4 bases and the J segment 4 bases; nucleotides outside the gene matches: 9. The DNA of the CDR3 is TGCGCCAGCAGCCGAGATGGGACAGGTTATTACGAGCAGTACTTC. Translated: CASSRDGTGYYEQYF.

The sample holds one count of this clone. The chain joins TRBV5-4 to TRBJ1-2; 8 bases align to TRBD1. The CDR3 loop spans 15 amino acids. Germline loops: CDR1 SGHNT, CDR2 YYREEE (reference sequence). V dropped 3 bases and J dropped 5; count of bases not matched to a gene: 9. CDR3 region: CASSSSGGASYGYTF. The CDR3 DNA sequence: TGTGCCAGCAGCTCATCAGGGGGCGCCTCATATGGCTACACCTTC.